These 30 T cell receptor beta chains were sequenced from one sample in a study of CD8 T cells in Susac syndrome. Reverse transcription of roughly 0.5 to 1 ug RNA was performed with random hexamers. TCRdb re-called the immunoSEQ multiplex PCR reads through MiXCR, storing one row per CDR3 protein. The sample has 100,000 to 150,000 distinct CDR3 sequences; about 94% are singletons. Material: CD4+ T cells from PBMCs. The receptors come from a human donor in good health.

This clonotype was counted a single time. The CDR3: CASSPPERAGTEAFF. The CDR3 DNA sequence: TGTGCCAGCAGTCCCCCAGAGCGGGCTGGAACTGAAGCTTTCTTT. The chain is built from TRBV27 and TRBJ1-1, with D unresolved. The V gene's germline CDR1 is MNHEY and CDR2 SMNVEV (reference sequence). This CDR3 is 15 amino acids long. V lost 5 bases, J lost 5 bases, and 18 bases lay in between.

The V call is TRBV29-1, the J call TRBJ2-3; 7 nucleotides match TRBD2. The germline CDR1 and CDR2 sequences are SQVTM and ANQGSEA. After removal of 4 bases from V and 1 base from J, the junction contained 8 bases not matched to a gene. This CDR3 is built from 15 residues. The DNA of the CDR3 is TGCAGCGTTGGCGGGGCTAGCGGAGGCACAGATACGCAGTATTTT. Amino acid sequence: CSVGGASGGTDTQYF.

This chain joins TRBV5-1 and TRBJ2-7; a possible D gene is TRBD1 (7 bases). CDR1 is SGHRS and CDR2 is YFSETQ in the germline V gene. Trimming took 1 base from V and 4 from J, leaving 12 bases between them. This CDR3 contains 14 residues. The CDR3, as DNA: TGCGCCAGCAGCTTGCGGGCAGGGGGGTACGAGCAGTACTTC. It translates to CASSLRAGGYEQYF.

V is TRBV3-1 and J is TRBJ1-2, with D tentatively TRBD1 (5 bases). CDR3 length: 13 residues. Germline-derived CDR1 and CDR2 are LGHDT and YNNKEL (reference sequence). V was clipped by 1 base and J by 3 bases, with 6 bases between them. The CDR3 DNA is TGTGCCAGCAGCCAAGTGGGGGACTATGGCTACACCTTC. Protein product: CASSQVGDYGYTF.

The rearrangement uses TRBV7-2 and TRBJ2-1; 8 bases are shared with TRBD2. The CDR3 covers 15 residues. With V trimmed by 5 bases and J by 7 bases, 10 bases remained unmatched. CDR1 is SGHTA and CDR2 is FQGNSA in the germline V gene. CDR3 in amino acids: CASSPDSGGNNEQFF. In nucleotides, the CDR3 is TGTGCCAGCAGCCCGGACAGCGGGGGAAATAATGAGCAGTTCTTC. The whole variable domain, filled in from reference TRBV7-2 and TRBJ2-1, reads GAGVSQSPSNKVTEKGKDVELRCDPISGHTALYWYRQSLGQGLEFLIYFQGNSAPDKSGLPSDRFSAERTGGSVSTLTIQRTQQEDSAVYLCASSPDSGGNNEQFFGPGTRLTVL.

The V call is TRBV7-9, the J call TRBJ1-2, with D possibly being TRBD1 (5 bases). This CDR3 is built from 12 residues. The V end was cut by 4 bases, the J end by 7 bases, with 10 bases between. From germline, CDR1 is SEHNR and CDR2 FQNEAQ (reference sequence). This CDR3 reads CASSSRVSGYTF. The CDR3 DNA follows: TGTGCCAGCAGCTCCAGGGTTTCTGGCTACACCTTC. Based on the CDR3 plus reference TRBV7-9 and TRBJ1-2, the full variable domain is DTGVSQNPRHKITKRGQNVTFRCDPISEHNRLYWYRQTLGQGPEFLTYFQNEAQLEKSRLLSDRFSAERPKGSFSTLEIQRTEQGDSAMYLCASSSRVSGYTFGSGTRLTVV.

The table lists this clonotype with a count of one. This chain connects TRBV5-1 to TRBJ2-1, with 7 nucleotides matching TRBD1. J lost 2 bases, V lost 3 bases, and 5 bases had no gene match. CDR3 length: 15 residues. Germline lookup yields CDR1 SGHRS and CDR2 YFSETQ. CDR3 residues: CASSSLTGTYNEQFF. The CDR3 region has the DNA TGCGCCAGCAGCTCCCTGACAGGGACCTACAATGAGCAGTTCTTC.

V gene TRBV19 combines with J gene TRBJ2-4, with TRBD2 identical over 11 bases. V dropped 7 bases and J dropped 1; count of bases not matched to a gene: 3. Germline V gene data show CDR1 as LNHDA and CDR2 as SQIVND (reference sequence). This CDR3 is 15 amino acids long. The CDR3 region is CASTASGRAKNIQYF. The DNA for the CDR3 is TGTGCCAGTACGGCTAGCGGGAGGGCCAAAAACATTCAGTACTTC.

The CDR3 DNA is TGTGCCAGCAGGGGGGGAGGGAGCAATCAGCCCCAGCATTTT. Encoded protein: CASRGGGSNQPQHF. The rearrangement joins TRBV2 to TRBJ1-5, with a tentative D call TRBD1 (5 bases). V was pared by 6 bases and J by 1 base, with 10 bases between. This CDR3 spans 14 amino acids. The germline CDR1 and CDR2 sequences are SNHLY and FYNNEI.

The chain is built from TRBV19 and TRBJ2-6, with D maybe TRBD2 (5 bases). V was shortened by 6 bases and J by 4 bases, with 10 bases between the two germline ends. The CDR3 is made up of 14 amino acids. CDR1 LNHDA and CDR2 SQIVND come from the germline V gene (reference sequence). This CDR3 reads CASRAEAGANVLTF. Here the CDR3 DNA reads TGTGCCAGTAGGGCGGAGGCAGGGGCCAACGTCCTGACTTTC.

V and J are TRBV14 and TRBJ2-1, with 10 bases fitting TRBD1. V trimming: 3 bases; J trimming: 7 bases; junction bases outside the gene matches: 15. Germline V gene sequence: CDR1 SGHDN, CDR2 FVKESK. There are 18 residues in the CDR3. The CDR3 protein is CASSQTGGATGGPNEQFF. The DNA for the CDR3 is TGTGCCAGCAGCCAGACAGGGGGCGCAACGGGAGGGCCGAATGAGCAGTTCTTC.

The V call is TRBV19, the J call TRBJ2-2; D is uncertain. V was trimmed by 6 bases and J by 2 bases, leaving 7 bases between them. The CDR3 is 13 residues long. Germline CDR1 reads LNHDA; CDR2 reads SQIVND (reference sequence). The CDR3 loop is CASRKDNTGELFF. The DNA of the CDR3 is TGTGCCAGTAGAAAGGACAACACCGGGGAGCTGTTTTTT.

J is TRBJ1-2 and V is TRBV19; D uncertain. Germline V CDR1 and CDR2: LNHDA, SQIVND (reference sequence). Trimming shortened V by 1 base and J by 3 bases, and 6 bases separated the two germline ends. There are 13 residues in the CDR3. CDR3 sequence: CASSIGKDYGYTF. The CDR3 coding sequence is TGTGCCAGTAGTATAGGAAAGGACTATGGCTACACCTTC.

The CDR3 here is CSAGQGANTEAFF. CDR3 bases: TGCAGTGCTGGACAGGGGGCGAACACTGAAGCTTTCTTT. The V gene is TRBV20-1, the J gene TRBJ1-1; 11 nucleotides match TRBD1. The V gene end was trimmed by 5 bases and the J gene end by 1 base; junction bases not matched to a gene: 0. The CDR3 spans 13 residues. Germline loops: CDR1 DFQATT, CDR2 SNEGSKA (reference sequence).

The J gene is TRBJ2-7, the V gene TRBV6-2 or TRBV6-3, with 14 bases aligning to TRBD2. CDR3 size: 15 residues. From germline, CDR1 is MNHEY and CDR2 SVGEGT. The V segment lost 7 bases and the J segment 4 bases; nucleotides outside the gene matches: 6. CDR3 sequence (DNA): TGTGCCAGCACAAGACTAGCGGGAGGGCCATACGAGCAGTACTTC. This encodes CASTRLAGGPYEQYF.

This sequence joins TRBV7-2 and TRBJ2-5; D may be TRBD1 or TRBD2 (5 bases each). V lost 3 bases and J 7 bases, leaving 9 bases between the germline ends. This CDR3 contains 12 residues. Germline V CDR1 and CDR2: SGHTA, FQGNSA. The CDR3 DNA reads TGTGCCAGCAGCTTGGTGAGGGGGACCCAGTACTTC. It codes for CASSLVRGTQYF.

The J gene is TRBJ2-1, the V gene TRBV20-1, with 9 positions matching TRBD2. The CDR3 totals 14 residues. Germline V gives CDR1 DFQATT, CDR2 SNEGSKA (reference sequence). The V and J ends lost 1 base and 10 bases, in that order; junction bases with no gene match: 8. The CDR3 nucleotides are TGCAGTGCTAGAGCTTCTAGCGGGATTGGCGAGCAGTTCTTC. Residues: CSARASSGIGEQFF.

V gene TRBV7-9 combines with J gene TRBJ1-3; TRBD1 agrees at 8 bases. Germline V gene data show CDR1 as SEHNR and CDR2 as FQNEAQ (reference sequence). This CDR3 has 14 amino acids. Trimming cost V 7 bases and J 4 bases; bases outside gene matches: 6. The CDR3 reads CASTVQGVGNTIYF. The CDR3 DNA follows: TGTGCCAGCACCGTACAGGGGGTAGGAAACACCATATATTTT.

The rearrangement uses TRBV3-1 and TRBJ1-2; D remains unclear. V lost 4 bases to trimming and J lost 7 bases, with 19 bases between them. CDR1 and CDR2 (germline): LGHDT, YNNKEL (reference sequence). CDR3 length: 15 amino acids. The CDR3 spells CASSLGRLEPPGYTF. CDR3 sequence (DNA): TGTGCCAGCAGCCTAGGGCGGCTGGAGCCGCCTGGCTACACCTTC.

The chain is built from TRBV5-6 and TRBJ1-2; D unclear. Germline CDR1 reads SGHDT; CDR2 reads YYEEEE. Trimming removed 0 bases from V and 2 bases from J, with 2 bases in between. The CDR3 runs to 12 residues. The CDR3 loop is CASSLVNYGYTF. In DNA, the CDR3 is TGTGCCAGCAGCTTGGTCAACTATGGCTACACCTTC.

The chain recombines TRBV13 with TRBJ2-2; D is ambiguous. This CDR3 contains 14 residues. The V gene lost 5 bases and the J gene lost 4 bases, with 11 bases spanning the gap. Germline V gene data show CDR1 as PRHDT and CDR2 as FYEKMQ (reference sequence). CDR3 coding DNA: TGTGCCAGCAGCCAGAACAGAGCCACCGGGGAGCTGTTTTTT. Translation: CASSQNRATGELFF.

This sequence joins TRBV5-1 and TRBJ2-1; TRBD1 matches 8 bases. The trim removed 1 base at V and 4 bases at J, leaving 7 bases unmatched. From germline, CDR1 is SGHRS and CDR2 YFSETQ. This CDR3 comprises 16 residues. CDR3 sequence: CASSLRGTGGYNEQFF. The CDR3 nucleotides read TGCGCCAGCAGCTTGAGGGGAACAGGGGGGTACAATGAGCAGTTCTTC.

V and J are TRBV19 and TRBJ2-1; D may be TRBD2 (6 bases). Germline assignment: CDR1 LNHDA and CDR2 SQIVND (reference sequence). V lost 4 bases, J lost 8 bases, and 15 bases lay in between. CDR3 length: 14 amino acids. The CDR3 DNA sequence: TGTGCCAGTAGTAGGCCCGGACTACTCGATGAGCAGTTCTTC. It encodes CASSRPGLLDEQFF.

The V call is TRBV19, the J call TRBJ1-1; D possibly corresponds to TRBD1 (6 bases). Germline lookup yields CDR1 LNHDA and CDR2 SQIVND (reference sequence). V was pared by 4 bases and J by 1 base, with 22 bases between. The CDR3 has 18 amino acids. Here the CDR3 DNA reads TGTGCCAGTAGTAGGGGGGGCCGGCGGGGTGTGGAGAACACTGAAGCTTTCTTT. This codes for CASSRGGRRGVENTEAFF.

This chain connects TRBV7-9 to TRBJ2-2; the D is unclear. The CDR3 sequence is 13 residues long. Per the germline V gene, CDR1 is SEHNR and CDR2 is FQNEAQ (reference sequence). Trimming left V 8 bases short and J 2 bases short, with 9 bases between. This chain's CDR3 is CASQSTNTGELFF. The CDR3 DNA follows: TGTGCCAGCCAATCAACCAACACCGGGGAGCTGTTTTTT.

The rearrangement uses TRBV3-1 and TRBJ1-2; the match to TRBD1 covers 8 bases. The CDR3 has 13 amino acids. CDR1 and CDR2 (germline): LGHDT, YNNKEL (reference sequence). V dropped 4 bases and J dropped 8; count of bases not matched to a gene: 6. DNA for the CDR3: TGTGCCAGCAGCCTAGGGACAGGTGGGGGCTACACCTTC. This codes for CASSLGTGGGYTF.

V usage is TRBV7-2 and J usage is TRBJ2-7; 8 bases fit TRBD2. CDR1 and CDR2 (germline): SGHTA, FQGNSA. Trimming at V came to 7 bases and at J to 2 bases, leaving 13 bases not matched to a gene. The CDR3 runs to 16 residues. The CDR3 region is CASTLTGAGGAYEQYF. In DNA form, the CDR3 reads TGTGCCAGCACCCTAACTGGGGCGGGAGGCGCCTACGAGCAGTACTTC.

The V call is TRBV6-1, the J call TRBJ2-2; the D call may be TRBD1 or TRBD2 (6 bases each). Trimming left V 3 bases short and J 2 bases short, with 13 bases between. The V gene's germline CDR1 is MNHNS and CDR2 SASEGT. The CDR3 runs to 16 residues. CDR3 region: CASSDVGGRNTGELFF. The DNA for the CDR3 is TGTGCCAGCAGTGACGTCGGGGGCCGAAACACCGGGGAGCTGTTTTTT.

The V gene is TRBV3-1, the J gene TRBJ2-2, with 7 bases lining up with TRBD2. CDR1 and CDR2 (germline): LGHDT, YNNKEL (reference sequence). V lost 3 bases and J lost 0; bases outside the gene matches: 4. This CDR3 is built from 16 residues. The CDR3 sequence is CASSHRLAANTGELFF. In DNA, the CDR3 is TGTGCCAGCAGCCATCGACTAGCAGCGAACACCGGGGAGCTGTTTTTT.

This clonotype was observed once. The chain carries TRBV20-1 and TRBJ2-3; 7 nucleotides match TRBD2. The junction had 8 bases not matched to a gene; V was cut back by 3 bases and J by 2 bases. The CDR3 totals 15 residues. Germline CDR1 is DFQATT and CDR2 is SNEGSKA (reference sequence). CDR3 coding DNA: TGCAGTGCTAGGAAGGGCGGGAGCAACACAGATACGCAGTATTTT. It yields the protein CSARKGGSNTDTQYF.